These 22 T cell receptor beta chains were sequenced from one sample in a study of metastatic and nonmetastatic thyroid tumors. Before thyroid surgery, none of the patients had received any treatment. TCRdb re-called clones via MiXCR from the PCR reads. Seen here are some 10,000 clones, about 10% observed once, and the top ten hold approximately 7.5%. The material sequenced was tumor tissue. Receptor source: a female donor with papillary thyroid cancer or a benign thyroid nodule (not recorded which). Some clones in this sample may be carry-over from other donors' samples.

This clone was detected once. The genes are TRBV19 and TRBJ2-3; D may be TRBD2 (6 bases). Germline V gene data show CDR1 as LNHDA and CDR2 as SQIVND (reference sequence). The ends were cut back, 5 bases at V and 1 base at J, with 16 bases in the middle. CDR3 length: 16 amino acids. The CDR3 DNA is TGTGCCAGTAGTCCGCCCGGGGGTGGCGGCACAGATACGCAGTATTTT. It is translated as CASSPPGGGGTDTQYF. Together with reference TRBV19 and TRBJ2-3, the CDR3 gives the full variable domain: DGGITQSPKYLFRKEGQNVTLSCEQNLNHDAMYWYRQDPGQGLRLIYYSQIVNDFQKGDIAEGYSVSREKKESFPLTVTSAQKNPTAFYLCASSPPGGGGTDTQYFGPGTRLTVL.

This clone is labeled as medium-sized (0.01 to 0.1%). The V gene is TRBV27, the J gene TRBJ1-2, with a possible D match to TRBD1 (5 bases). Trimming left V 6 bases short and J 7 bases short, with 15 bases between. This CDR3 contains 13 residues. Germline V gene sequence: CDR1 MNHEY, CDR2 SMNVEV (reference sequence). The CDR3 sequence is CASSNLGTAGYTF. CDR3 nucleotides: TGTGCCAGCAGCAACCTCGGGACGGCTGGCTACACCTTC.

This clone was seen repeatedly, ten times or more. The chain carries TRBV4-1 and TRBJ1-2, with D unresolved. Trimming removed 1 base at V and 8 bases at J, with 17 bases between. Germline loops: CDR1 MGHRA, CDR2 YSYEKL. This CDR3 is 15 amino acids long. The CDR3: CASSQGKFGPGGYTF. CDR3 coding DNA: TGCGCCAGCAGCCAAGGGAAGTTCGGACCTGGGGGCTACACCTTC.

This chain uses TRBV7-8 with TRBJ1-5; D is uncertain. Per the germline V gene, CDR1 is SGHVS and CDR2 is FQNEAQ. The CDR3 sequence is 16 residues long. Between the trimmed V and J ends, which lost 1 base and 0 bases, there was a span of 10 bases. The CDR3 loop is CASSLGAPYSNQPQHF. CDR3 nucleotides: TGTGCCAGCAGCTTAGGGGCACCGTATAGCAATCAGCCCCAGCATTTT.

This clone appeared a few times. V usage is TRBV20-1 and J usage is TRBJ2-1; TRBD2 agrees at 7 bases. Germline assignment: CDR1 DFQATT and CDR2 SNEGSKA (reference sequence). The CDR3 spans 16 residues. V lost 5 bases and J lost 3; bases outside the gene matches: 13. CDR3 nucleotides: TGCAGTGCTCACCGGTGGGGCGGGGGTGACTACAATGAGCAGTTCTTC. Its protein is CSAHRWGGGDYNEQFF.

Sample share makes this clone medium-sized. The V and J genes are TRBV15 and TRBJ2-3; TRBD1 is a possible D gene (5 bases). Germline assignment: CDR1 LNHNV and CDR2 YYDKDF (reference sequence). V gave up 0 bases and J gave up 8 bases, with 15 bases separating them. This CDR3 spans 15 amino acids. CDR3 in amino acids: CATSRDGKERGTQYF. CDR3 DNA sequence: TGTGCCACCAGCAGAGATGGTAAAGAAAGGGGTACGCAGTATTTT.

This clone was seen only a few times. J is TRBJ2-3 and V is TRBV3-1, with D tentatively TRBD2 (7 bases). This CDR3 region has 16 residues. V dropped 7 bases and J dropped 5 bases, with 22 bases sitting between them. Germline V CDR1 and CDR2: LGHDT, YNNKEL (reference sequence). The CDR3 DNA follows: TGTGCCAGCAACCCATTCGGGGGGCAGGTAGTAGATACGCAGTATTTT. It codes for CASNPFGGQVVDTQYF.

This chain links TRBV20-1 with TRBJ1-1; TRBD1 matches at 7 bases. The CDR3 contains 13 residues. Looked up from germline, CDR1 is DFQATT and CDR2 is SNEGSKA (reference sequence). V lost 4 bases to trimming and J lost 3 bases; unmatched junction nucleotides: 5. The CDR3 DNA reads TGCAGTGCTAATCCGGGACAGTACACTGAAGCTTTCTTT. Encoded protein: CSANPGQYTEAFF.

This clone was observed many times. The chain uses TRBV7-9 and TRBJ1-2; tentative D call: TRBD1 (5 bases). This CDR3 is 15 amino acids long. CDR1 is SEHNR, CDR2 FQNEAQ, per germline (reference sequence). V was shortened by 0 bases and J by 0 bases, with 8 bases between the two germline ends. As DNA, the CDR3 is TGTGCCAGCAGCTTAGCGGGGGTTCCTAACTATGGCTACACCTTC. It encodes CASSLAGVPNYGYTF.

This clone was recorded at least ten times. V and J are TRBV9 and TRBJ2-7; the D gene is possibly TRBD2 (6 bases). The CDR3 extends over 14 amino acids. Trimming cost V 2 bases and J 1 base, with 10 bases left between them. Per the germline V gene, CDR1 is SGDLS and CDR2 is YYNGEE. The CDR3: CASSVGSGSYEQYF. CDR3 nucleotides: TGTGCCAGCAGCGTCGGTAGCGGATCCTACGAGCAGTACTTC.

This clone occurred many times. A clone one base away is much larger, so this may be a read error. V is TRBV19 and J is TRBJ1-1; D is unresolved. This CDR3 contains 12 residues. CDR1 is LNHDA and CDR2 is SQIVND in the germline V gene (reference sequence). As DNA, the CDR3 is TGTGCCGGTAGTCATAGGTTCGCTGAAGCTTTCTTT. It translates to CAGSHRFAEAFF. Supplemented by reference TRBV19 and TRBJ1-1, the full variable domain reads DGGITQSPKYLFRKEGQNVTLSCEQNLNHDAMYWYRQDPGQGLRLIYYSQIVNDFQKGDIAEGYSVSREKKESFPLTVTSAQKNPTAFYLCAGSHRFAEAFFGQGTRLTVV.

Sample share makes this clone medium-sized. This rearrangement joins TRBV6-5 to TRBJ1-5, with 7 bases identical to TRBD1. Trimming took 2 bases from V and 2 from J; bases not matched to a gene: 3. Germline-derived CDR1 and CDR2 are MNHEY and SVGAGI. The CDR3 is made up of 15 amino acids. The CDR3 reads CASSYKGGRNQPQHF. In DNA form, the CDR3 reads TGTGCCAGCAGTTACAAAGGGGGCCGCAATCAGCCCCAGCATTTT.

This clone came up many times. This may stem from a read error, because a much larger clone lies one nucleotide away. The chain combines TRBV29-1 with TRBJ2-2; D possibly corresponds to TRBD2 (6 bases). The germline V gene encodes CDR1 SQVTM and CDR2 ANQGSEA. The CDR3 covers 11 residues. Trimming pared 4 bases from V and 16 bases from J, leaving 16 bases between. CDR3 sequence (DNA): TGCAGCGTTGTGTTAAGCGGAGGGCCGTTTTTT. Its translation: CSVVLSGGPFF.

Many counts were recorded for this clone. In DNA, the CDR3 is TGTGCCAGCAGCTGGGGACAGGGGCTCTACGAGCAGTACTTC. It encodes CASSWGQGLYEQYF. The J gene is TRBJ2-7, the V gene TRBV5-6; 10 nucleotides match TRBD1. The CDR3 runs to 14 residues. Germline CDR1 SGHDT, CDR2 YYEEEE. After removal of 3 bases from V and 3 bases from J, the junction contained 3 bases not matched to a gene. Full variable domain (missing parts from reference TRBV5-6 and TRBJ2-7): DAGVTQSPTHLIKTRGQQVTLRCSPKSGHDTVSWYQQALGQGPQFIFQYYEEEERQRGNFPDRFSGHQFPNYSSELNVNALLLGDSALYLCASSWGQGLYEQYFGPGTRLTVT.

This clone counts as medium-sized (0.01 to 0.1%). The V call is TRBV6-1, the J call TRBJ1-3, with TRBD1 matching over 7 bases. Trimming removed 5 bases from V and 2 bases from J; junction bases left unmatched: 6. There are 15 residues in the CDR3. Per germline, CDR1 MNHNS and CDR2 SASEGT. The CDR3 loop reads CASSPNRGPGNTIYF. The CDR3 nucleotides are TGTGCCAGCAGTCCCAACAGGGGCCCTGGAAACACCATATATTTT.

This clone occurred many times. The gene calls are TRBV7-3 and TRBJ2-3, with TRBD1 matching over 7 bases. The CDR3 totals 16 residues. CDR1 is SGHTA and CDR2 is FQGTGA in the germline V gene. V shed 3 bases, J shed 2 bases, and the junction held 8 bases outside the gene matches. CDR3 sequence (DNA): TGTGCCAGCAGCTTCCTCCGGGACAGTGCCACAGATACGCAGTATTTT. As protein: CASSFLRDSATDTQYF.

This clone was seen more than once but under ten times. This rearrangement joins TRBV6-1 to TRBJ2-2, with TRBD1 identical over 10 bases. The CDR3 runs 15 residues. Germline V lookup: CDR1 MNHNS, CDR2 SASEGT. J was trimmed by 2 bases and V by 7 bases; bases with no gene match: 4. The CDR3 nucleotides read TGTGCCAGCAACGACAGGGGGCGAAACACCGGGGAGCTGTTTTTT. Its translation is CASNDRGRNTGELFF.

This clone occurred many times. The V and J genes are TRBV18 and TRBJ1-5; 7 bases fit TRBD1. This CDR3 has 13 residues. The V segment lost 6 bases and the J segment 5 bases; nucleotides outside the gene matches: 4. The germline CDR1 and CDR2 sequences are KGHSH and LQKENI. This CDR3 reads CASSDRADQPQHF. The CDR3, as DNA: TGTGCCAGCTCCGACAGGGCCGATCAGCCCCAGCATTTT.

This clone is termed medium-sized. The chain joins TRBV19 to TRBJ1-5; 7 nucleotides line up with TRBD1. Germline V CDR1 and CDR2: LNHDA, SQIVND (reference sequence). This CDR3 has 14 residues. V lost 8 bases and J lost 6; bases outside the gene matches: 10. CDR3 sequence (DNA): TGTGCCAGTTATAAACAGGGGATGGGTCAGCCCCAGCATTTT. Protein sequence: CASYKQGMGQPQHF.

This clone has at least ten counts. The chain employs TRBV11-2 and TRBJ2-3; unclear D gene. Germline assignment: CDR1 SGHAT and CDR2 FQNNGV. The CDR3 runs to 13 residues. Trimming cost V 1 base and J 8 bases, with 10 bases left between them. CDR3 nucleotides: TGTGCCAGCAGCTTAGCGCGAGAAGGTACGCAGTATTTT. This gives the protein CASSLAREGTQYF.

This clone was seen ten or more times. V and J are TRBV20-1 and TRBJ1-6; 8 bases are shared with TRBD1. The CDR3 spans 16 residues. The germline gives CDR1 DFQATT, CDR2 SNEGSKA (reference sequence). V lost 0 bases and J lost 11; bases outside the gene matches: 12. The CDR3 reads CSARDLQGAGWAPLHF. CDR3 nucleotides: TGCAGTGCTAGAGATTTGCAGGGGGCCGGTTGGGCACCCCTCCACTTT.

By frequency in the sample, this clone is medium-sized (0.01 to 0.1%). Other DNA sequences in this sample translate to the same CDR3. This CDR3 reads CASSLGGALNTEAFF. The CDR3 bases are TGTGCCAGCAGTTTAGGTGGGGCCCTGAACACTGAAGCTTTCTTT. The V and J genes are TRBV6-1 and TRBJ1-1, with D possibly being TRBD1 (5 bases). CDR3 length: 15 residues. In germline, CDR1 is MNHNS, CDR2 SASEGT. V gave up 5 bases and J gave up 0 bases, with 13 bases separating them.